Included here is one T cell receptor beta chain sequence, with context. V was cut by 7 bases and J by 7 bases, with 11 bases left in between. The germline V gene has CDR1 MDHEN and CDR2 SYDVKM. The CDR3 totals 12 residues. These data originate in a study of cytotoxic CD8 clonotypes in ibrutinib-treated CLL. Study summary: Response samples came after a median about 13 months of treatment, range 6 to 36. Each sample contained, on average, approximately 230,000 productive templates and 80,000 to 95,000 productive rearrangements.

Clones were sequenced by immunoSEQ multiplex PCR, and TCRdb holds only the in-frame ones, with some missing. The repertoire consists of about 28,000 clones, with roughly 60% occurring once and the leading ten covering approximately 15%. V is TRBV28 and J is TRBJ2-1; D gene ambiguous. This TCR derives from a human donor with chronic lymphocytic leukemia. Sequencing was performed on PBMCs, taken before ibrutinib treatment. CDR3 DNA: TGTGCCAGCACCGCTATGTGGAATGAGCAGTTCTTC. Its protein is CASTAMWNEQFF.